Following are 20 T cell receptor beta chains from one sample sequenced in a study of cytomegalovirus exposure and HLA in healthy donors. With 60 Vbeta and 13 Jbeta primers, the PCR was carried out. Measured with immunoSEQ multiplex PCR; TCRdb has only the in-frame clones, and not every one. The table includes about 200,000 clones, approximately 79% detected once. Sequenced material: PBMCs. The receptors were sampled from a man between 18 and 35 years old in good health and CMV-seronegative.

A few counts support this clone. The chain has TRBV6-5 and TRBJ2-1; D is perhaps TRBD2 (5 bases). Trimming left V 6 bases short and J 3 bases short, with 15 bases between. The CDR3 spans 15 residues. The germline V gene has CDR1 MNHEY and CDR2 SVGAGI. The CDR3 region has the DNA TGTGCCAGCAGCGGTCTGAGCGGAGACTACAATGAGCAGTTCTTC. This codes for CASSGLSGDYNEQFF.

The J gene is TRBJ2-1, the V gene TRBV6-6, with D perhaps matching TRBD1 (5 bases). Trimming took 4 bases from V and 6 from J, leaving 13 bases between them. Germline V gene lookup returns CDR1 MNHNY and CDR2 SVGAGI (reference sequence). The CDR3 runs to 14 residues. This chain's CDR3 is CASSSGLLGNEQFF. DNA of the CDR3: TGTGCCAGCAGTTCAGGGCTCTTAGGCAATGAGCAGTTCTTC.

V gene TRBV10-3 combines with J gene TRBJ2-5, with 9 nucleotides matching TRBD2. Per the germline V gene, CDR1 is ENHRY and CDR2 is SYGVKD. CDR3 length: 14 amino acids. The junction had 10 bases not matched to a gene; V was cut back by 10 bases and J by 4 bases. The CDR3 here is CATVAGGVGETQYF. The CDR3 DNA reads as TGTGCCACAGTGGCGGGGGGGGTTGGAGAGACCCAGTACTTC.

V and J are TRBV5-5 and TRBJ2-7, with D perhaps TRBD2 (5 bases). This CDR3 is built from 16 residues. Trimming stripped 4 bases from V and 3 bases from J, with 20 bases between. From germline, CDR1 is SGHKS and CDR2 YYEKEE (reference sequence). The CDR3 DNA is TGTGCCAGCAGCCATTCCACGGGGATACGAGGCTACGAGCAGTACTTC. It yields the protein CASSHSTGIRGYEQYF. The full variable domain, in which reference TRBV5-5 and TRBJ2-7 provide the parts outside the CDR3, is DAGVTQSPTHLIKTRGQQVTLRCSPISGHKSVSWYQQVLGQGPQFIFQYYEKEERGRGNFPDRFSARQFPNYSSELNVNALLLGDSALYLCASSHSTGIRGYEQYFGPGTRLTVT.

The CDR3 here is CASKIGGTLVTDTQYF. DNA of the CDR3: TGCGCCAGCAAGATTGGAGGGACTCTGGTCACAGATACGCAGTATTTT. The chain is built from TRBV5-1 and TRBJ2-3, with TRBD2 as a possible D gene (6 bases). The CDR3 loop spans 16 amino acids. Germline V lookup: CDR1 SGHRS, CDR2 YFSETQ. The germline V and J ends were trimmed by 6 bases and 2 bases, with 19 bases remaining between them.

The V gene is TRBV19, the J gene TRBJ1-3; unclear D gene. This CDR3 region has 11 residues. V shed 10 bases and J shed 8 bases, with 12 bases lying between them. The germline gives CDR1 LNHDA, CDR2 SQIVND (reference sequence). The CDR3 region is CATLTGYTIYF. The DNA for the CDR3 is TGTGCCACCCTCACGGGATACACCATATATTTT.

V usage is TRBV4-2 and J usage is TRBJ2-5; D remains ambiguous. Trimming removed 1 base from V and 4 bases from J, with 13 bases in between. CDR1 and CDR2 (germline): LGHNA, YNFKEQ. The CDR3 consists of 15 residues. CDR3 region: CASSQGLGRVETQYF. CDR3 nucleotide sequence: TGTGCCAGCAGCCAAGGCCTCGGTCGCGTAGAGACCCAGTACTTC.

Remarks on this clone: Different DNA sequences within this sample yield the same CDR3. The V call is TRBV5-4, the J call TRBJ2-1; 11 bases align to TRBD2. The CDR3 loop spans 16 amino acids. The germline gives CDR1 SGHNT, CDR2 YYREEE (reference sequence). With V trimmed by 5 bases and J by 6 bases, 10 bases remained unmatched. The DNA of the CDR3 is TGTGCCAGCAGTCCCCCAATAGCGGGGGGGAGCAATGAGCAGTTCTTC. This translates into CASSPPIAGGSNEQFF.

The rearrangement joins TRBV9 to TRBJ2-1; no reliable D call. Between the trimmed V and J ends, which lost 0 bases and 8 bases, there was a span of 12 bases. CDR3 length equals 14 residues. Germline CDR1 reads SGDLS; CDR2 reads YYNGEE. CDR3 in DNA: TGTGCCAGCAGCGTAGGTAACTTGTGGTATGAGCAGTTCTTC. Protein: CASSVGNLWYEQFF.

The DNA for the CDR3 is TGCGCCAGCAGCTTTATTGCGGGGCCTCAAGAGACCCAGTACTTC. Its protein is CASSFIAGPQETQYF. The gene calls are TRBV5-1 and TRBJ2-5; tentatively, D is TRBD2 (6 bases). Germline lookup yields CDR1 SGHRS and CDR2 YFSETQ. This CDR3 has 15 residues. Trimming removed 2 bases from V and 2 bases from J, with 13 bases in between. The full variable domain, completed using reference TRBV5-1 and TRBJ2-5, is KAGVTQTPRYLIKTRGQQVTLSCSPISGHRSVSWYQQTPGQGLQFLFEYFSETQRNKGNFPGRFSGRQFSNSRSEMNVSTLELGDSALYLCASSFIAGPQETQYFGPGTRLLVL.

This clone was recorded once. The rearrangement links TRBV5-5 to TRBJ1-6; maybe TRBD1 (5 bases). The V end lost 6 bases, the J end lost 9 bases, and 19 bases lay between the germline ends. The CDR3 length is 15 residues. The germline V gene encodes CDR1 SGHKS and CDR2 YYEKEE (reference sequence). CDR3: CASTISGTGGSPLHF. CDR3 in DNA: TGTGCCAGCACCATCAGTGGGACGGGAGGTTCACCCCTCCACTTT.

The chain is built from TRBV7-8 and TRBJ2-3; 10 nucleotides align to TRBD1. The CDR3 totals 16 residues. Germline loops: CDR1 SGHVS, CDR2 FQNEAQ. Trimming removed 5 bases from V and 1 base from J; junction bases left unmatched: 6. CDR3 loop: CASSPRTGGGTDTQYF. As DNA, the CDR3 is TGTGCCAGCAGCCCACGGACAGGGGGGGGCACAGATACGCAGTATTTT.

The chain is built from TRBV6-5 and TRBJ2-7, with 10 bases identical to TRBD1. Per germline, CDR1 MNHEY and CDR2 SVGAGI. The CDR3 has 14 residues. V shed 6 bases and J 1 base; nucleotides not matched to a gene: 3. CDR3 amino acids: CASRTGGSSYEQYF. The CDR3 coding sequence is TGTGCCAGCAGGACAGGGGGCTCATCCTACGAGCAGTACTTC.

The chain combines TRBV5-5 with TRBJ1-1, with D hard to call. With 4 bases removed from V and 3 bases from J, the gap between germline ends came to 19 bases. The CDR3 has 16 amino acids. CDR1 is SGHKS, CDR2 YYEKEE, per germline (reference sequence). As DNA, the CDR3 is TGTGCCAGCAGCAACCCTCGACTTGAGTGGGACACTGAAGCTTTCTTT. Translating gives CASSNPRLEWDTEAFF.

The rearrangement links TRBV19 to TRBJ2-7; TRBD1 aligns across 9 bases. The V and J ends lost 6 bases and 3 bases, in that order; junction bases with no gene match: 3. This CDR3 has 13 amino acids. Germline-derived CDR1 and CDR2 are LNHDA and SQIVND (reference sequence). The CDR3 protein is CASRMTGGYEQYF. CDR3 DNA sequence: TGTGCCAGTAGGATGACAGGGGGCTACGAGCAGTACTTC. Looking up the rest from reference TRBV19 and TRBJ2-7 gives the full variable domain: DGGITQSPKYLFRKEGQNVTLSCEQNLNHDAMYWYRQDPGQGLRLIYYSQIVNDFQKGDIAEGYSVSREKKESFPLTVTSAQKNPTAFYLCASRMTGGYEQYFGPGTRLTVT.

J is TRBJ2-1 and V is TRBV7-9; TRBD2 is a possible D gene (6 bases). The germline V gene has CDR1 SEHNR and CDR2 FQNEAQ (reference sequence). This CDR3 comprises 14 residues. Trimming left V 1 base short and J 8 bases short, with 12 bases between. This chain's CDR3 is CASSLGRGSDEQFF. CDR3 nucleotide sequence: TGTGCCAGCAGCTTAGGGCGGGGATCTGATGAGCAGTTCTTC.

CDR3 nucleotides: TGTGCCAGCAGCTTTAGCGGGAGCTATTTGAAAGAGACCCAGTACTTC. This translates into CASSFSGSYLKETQYF. V gene TRBV7-2 combines with J gene TRBJ2-5, with 9 bases identical to TRBD2. Germline V gene data show CDR1 as SGHTA and CDR2 as FQGNSA. The CDR3 sequence is 16 residues long. The junction had 8 bases not matched to a gene; V was cut back by 3 bases and J by 3 bases.

This chain joins TRBV4-1 and TRBJ2-3; TRBD2 matches at 9 bases. The germline V gene has CDR1 MGHRA and CDR2 YSYEKL. Trimming cost V 4 bases and J 3 bases; bases outside gene matches: 5. This CDR3 is built from 15 residues. The CDR3, as DNA: TGCGCCAGCAGCCTCGGGACTAGCAGAACAGATACGCAGTATTTT. The encoded protein is CASSLGTSRTDTQYF.

V is TRBV14 and J is TRBJ2-7; D might be TRBD2 (6 bases). The CDR3 is made up of 14 amino acids. Between the trimmed V and J ends, which lost 3 bases and 4 bases, there was a span of 13 bases. Germline lookup yields CDR1 SGHDN and CDR2 FVKESK. Here the CDR3 reads CASSHSSGGYEQYF. The CDR3 DNA sequence: TGTGCCAGCAGCCACAGCAGTGGGGGGTACGAGCAGTACTTC.

The rearrangement uses TRBV4-3 and TRBJ1-6; D call uncertain. Germline V gene sequence: CDR1 LGHNA, CDR2 YSLEER. This CDR3 comprises 15 residues. V was cut by 2 bases and J by 6 bases, with 11 bases left in between. The CDR3, as DNA: TGCGCCAGCAGCCAAATCCCGGGGTCTAATTCACCCCTCCACTTT. Encoded protein: CASSQIPGSNSPLHF.